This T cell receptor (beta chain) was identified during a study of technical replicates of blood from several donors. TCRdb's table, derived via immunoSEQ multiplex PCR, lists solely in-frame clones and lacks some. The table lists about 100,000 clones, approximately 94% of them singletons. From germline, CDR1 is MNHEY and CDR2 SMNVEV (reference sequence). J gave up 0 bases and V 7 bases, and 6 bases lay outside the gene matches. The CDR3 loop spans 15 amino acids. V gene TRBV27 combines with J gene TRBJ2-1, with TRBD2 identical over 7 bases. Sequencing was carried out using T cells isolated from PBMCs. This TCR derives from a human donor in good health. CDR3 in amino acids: CASTFTGGSYNEQFF. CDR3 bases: TGTGCCAGCACCTTCACGGGGGGCTCCTACAATGAGCAGTTCTTC.